The source of this T cell receptor beta chain is a study of STAT5B mutations in CD4+ large granular lymphocyte leukemia. General study findings and limits: Top patient clones used TRBV06 genes more often: 8/27 versus 2/35 in controls.

This table comes from immunoSEQ multiplex PCR, and its TCRdb copy is limited to in-frame clones, with some not included. The data show approximately 35,000 clones, around 63% seen once. Comment on this clone: The antigen is undetermined.

This CDR3 spans 14 amino acids. Trimming took 4 bases from V and 6 from J; bases not matched to a gene: 8. Germline V CDR1 and CDR2: SGHTA, FQGTGA. The clonotype was recovered from a human donor in good health. Sequencing was performed on CD4+ T cells from blood buffy coats. V usage is TRBV7-3 and J usage is TRBJ1-1; 7 bases agree with TRBD1. CDR3 in amino acids: CASSSNTGVAEAFF. CDR3 in DNA: TGTGCCAGCAGCTCTAATACAGGGGTGGCTGAAGCTTTCTTT.